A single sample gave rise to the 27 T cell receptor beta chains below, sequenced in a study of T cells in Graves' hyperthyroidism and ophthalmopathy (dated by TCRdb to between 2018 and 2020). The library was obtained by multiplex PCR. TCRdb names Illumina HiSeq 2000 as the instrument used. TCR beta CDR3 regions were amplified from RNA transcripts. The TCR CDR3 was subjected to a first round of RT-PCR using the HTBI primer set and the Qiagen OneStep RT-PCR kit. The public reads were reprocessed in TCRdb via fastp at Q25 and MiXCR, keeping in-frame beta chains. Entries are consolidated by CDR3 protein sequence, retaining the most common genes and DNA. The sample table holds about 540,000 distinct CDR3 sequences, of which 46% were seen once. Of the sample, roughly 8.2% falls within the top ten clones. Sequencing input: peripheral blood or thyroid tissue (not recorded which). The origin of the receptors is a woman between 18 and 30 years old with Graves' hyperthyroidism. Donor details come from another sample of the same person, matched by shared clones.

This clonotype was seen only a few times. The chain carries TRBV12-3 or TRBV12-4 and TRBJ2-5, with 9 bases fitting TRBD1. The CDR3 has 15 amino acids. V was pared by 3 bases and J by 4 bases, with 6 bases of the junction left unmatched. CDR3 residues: CASSFGDREVETQYF. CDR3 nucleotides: TGTGCCAGCAGTTTCGGGGACAGGGAAGTAGAGACCCAGTACTTC.

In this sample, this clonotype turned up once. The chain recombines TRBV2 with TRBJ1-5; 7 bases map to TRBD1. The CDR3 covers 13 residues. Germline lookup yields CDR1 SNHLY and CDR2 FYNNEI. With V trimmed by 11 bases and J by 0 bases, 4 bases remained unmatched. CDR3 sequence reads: CADREYSNQPQHF. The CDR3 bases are TGTGCCGACAGGGAATATAGCAATCAGCCCCAGCATTTT.

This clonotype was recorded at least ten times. The CDR3 protein is CAITNTGNTEAFF. DNA of the CDR3: TGTGCCATCACTAATACAGGGAACACTGAAGCTTTCTTT. This rearrangement joins TRBV10-3 to TRBJ1-1, with D perhaps TRBD1 (5 bases). This CDR3 has 13 amino acids. CDR1 is ENHRY and CDR2 is SYGVKD in the germline V gene. V was clipped by 7 bases and J by 1 base, with 10 bases between them.

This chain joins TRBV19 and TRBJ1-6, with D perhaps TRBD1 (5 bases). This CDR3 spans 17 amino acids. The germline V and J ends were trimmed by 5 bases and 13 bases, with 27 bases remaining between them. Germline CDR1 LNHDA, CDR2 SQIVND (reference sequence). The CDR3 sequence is CASSPRRGTQGAQPLHF. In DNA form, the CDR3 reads TGTGCCAGTAGTCCCCGCAGAGGGACCCAGGGAGCTCAGCCCCTCCACTTT.

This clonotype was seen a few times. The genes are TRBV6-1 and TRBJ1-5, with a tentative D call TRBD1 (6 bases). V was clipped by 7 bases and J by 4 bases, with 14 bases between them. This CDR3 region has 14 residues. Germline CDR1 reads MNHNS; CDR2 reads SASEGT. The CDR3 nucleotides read TGTGCCAGCACCTCGGGACAAACTAATCAGCCCCAGCATTTT. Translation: CASTSGQTNQPQHF.

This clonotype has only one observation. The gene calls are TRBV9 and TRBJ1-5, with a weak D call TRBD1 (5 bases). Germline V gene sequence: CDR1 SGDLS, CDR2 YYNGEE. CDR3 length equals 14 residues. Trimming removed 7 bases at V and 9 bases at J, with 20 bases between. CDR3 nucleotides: TGTGCCAGCTCACCAACAGGTGGCTATCGGCCCCAGCATTTT. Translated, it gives CASSPTGGYRPQHF. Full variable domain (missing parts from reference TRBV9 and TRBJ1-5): DSGVTQTPKHLITATGQRVTLRCSPRSGDLSVYWYQQSLDQGLQFLIQYYNGEERAKGNILERFSAQQFPDLHSELNLSSLELGDSALYFCASSPTGGYRPQHFGDGTRLSIL.

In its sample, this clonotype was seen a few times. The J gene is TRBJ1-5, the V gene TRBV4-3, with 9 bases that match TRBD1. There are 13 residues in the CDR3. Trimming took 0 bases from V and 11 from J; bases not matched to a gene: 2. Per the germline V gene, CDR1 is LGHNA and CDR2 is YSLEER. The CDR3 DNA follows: TGCGCCAGCAGCCAAGATGGGACAGGGTCCCAGCATTTT. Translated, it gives CASSQDGTGSQHF.

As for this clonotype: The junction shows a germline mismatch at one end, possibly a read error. CDR3 protein: CAGAKGQGLYEQCF. CDR3 DNA: TGTGCCGGCGCGAAGGGGCAGGGGCTCTACGAGCAGTGCTTC. This chain connects TRBV9 to TRBJ2-7; weak D call: TRBD1 (6 bases). There are 14 residues in the CDR3. Germline CDR1 SGDLS, CDR2 YYNGEE.

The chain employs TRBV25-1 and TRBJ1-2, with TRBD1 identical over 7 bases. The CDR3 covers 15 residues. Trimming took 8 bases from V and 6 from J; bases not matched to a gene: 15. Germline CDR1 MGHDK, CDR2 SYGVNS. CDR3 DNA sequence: TGTGCCAGCTCCTTCCTCCAAAGGGGGCTCAATGGCTACACCTTC. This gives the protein CASSFLQRGLNGYTF.

CDR3 bases: TGCAGCGTTTACGGGACAGGGGGAGTCACCTTC. Its translation: CSVYGTGGVTF. This rearrangement joins TRBV29-1 to TRBJ1-2, with TRBD1 identical over 11 bases. The germline V gene has CDR1 SQVTM and CDR2 ANQGSEA. CDR3 size: 11 residues. After removal of 5 bases from V and 13 bases from J, the junction contained 6 bases not matched to a gene.

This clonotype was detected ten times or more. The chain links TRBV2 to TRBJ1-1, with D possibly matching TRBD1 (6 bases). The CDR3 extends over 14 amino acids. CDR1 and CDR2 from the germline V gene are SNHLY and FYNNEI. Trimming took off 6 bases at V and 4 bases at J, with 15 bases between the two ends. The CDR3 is CASSRTGTGTEAFF. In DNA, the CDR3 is TGTGCCAGCAGCCGTACAGGGACCGGCACTGAAGCTTTCTTT. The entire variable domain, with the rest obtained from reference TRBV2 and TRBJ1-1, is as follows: EPEVTQTPSHQVTQMGQEVILRCVPISNHLYFYWYRQILGQKVEFLVSFYNNEISEKSEIFDDQFSVERPDGSNFTLKIRSTKLEDSAMYFCASSRTGTGTEAFFGQGTRLTVV.

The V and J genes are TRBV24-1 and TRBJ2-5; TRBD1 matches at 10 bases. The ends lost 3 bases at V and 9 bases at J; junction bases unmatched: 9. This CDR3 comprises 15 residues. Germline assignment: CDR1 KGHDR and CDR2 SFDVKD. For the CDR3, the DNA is TGTGCCACCAGTGATCGGACAGGGGGGGATCAGCCCCAGTACTTC. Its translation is CATSDRTGGDQPQYF.

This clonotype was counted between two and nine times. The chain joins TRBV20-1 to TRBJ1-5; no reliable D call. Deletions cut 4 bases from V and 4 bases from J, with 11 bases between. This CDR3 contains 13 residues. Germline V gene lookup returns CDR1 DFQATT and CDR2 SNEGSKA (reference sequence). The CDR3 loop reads CSATGVLNQPQHF. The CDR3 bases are TGCAGTGCTACCGGGGTACTGAATCAGCCCCAGCATTTT.

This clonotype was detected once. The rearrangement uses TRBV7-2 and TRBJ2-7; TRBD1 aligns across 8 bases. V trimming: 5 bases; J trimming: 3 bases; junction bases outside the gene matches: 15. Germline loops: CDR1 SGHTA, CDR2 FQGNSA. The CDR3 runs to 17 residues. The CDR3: CASSPGTGYDLLYEQYF. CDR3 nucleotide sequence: TGTGCCAGCAGCCCCGGGACAGGCTACGACCTGCTCTACGAGCAGTACTTC. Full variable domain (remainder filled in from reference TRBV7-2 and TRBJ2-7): GAGVSQSPSNKVTEKGKDVELRCDPISGHTALYWYRQSLGQGLEFLIYFQGNSAPDKSGLPSDRFSAERTGGSVSTLTIQRTQQEDSAVYLCASSPGTGYDLLYEQYFGPGTRLTVT.

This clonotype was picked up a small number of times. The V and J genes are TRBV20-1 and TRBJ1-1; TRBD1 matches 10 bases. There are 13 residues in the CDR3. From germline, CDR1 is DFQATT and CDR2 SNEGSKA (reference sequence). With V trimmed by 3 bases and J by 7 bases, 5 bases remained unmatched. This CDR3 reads CSARQTGGNEAFF. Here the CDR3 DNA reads TGCAGTGCTAGGCAGACAGGGGGCAATGAAGCTTTCTTT.

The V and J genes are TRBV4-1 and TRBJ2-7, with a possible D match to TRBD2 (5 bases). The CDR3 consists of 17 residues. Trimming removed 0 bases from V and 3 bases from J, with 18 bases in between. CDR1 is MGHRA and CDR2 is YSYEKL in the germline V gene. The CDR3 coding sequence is TGCGCCAGCAGCCAAGATCGGGGTAGCGAGACCTTCTACGAGCAGTACTTC. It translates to CASSQDRGSETFYEQYF.

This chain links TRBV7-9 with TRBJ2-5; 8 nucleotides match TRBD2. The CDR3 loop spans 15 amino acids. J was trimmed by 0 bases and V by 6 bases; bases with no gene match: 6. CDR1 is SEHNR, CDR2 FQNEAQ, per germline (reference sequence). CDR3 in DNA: TGTGCCAGCAGTCCTAGCGGGTGGTACCAAGAGACCCAGTACTTC. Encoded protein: CASSPSGWYQETQYF.

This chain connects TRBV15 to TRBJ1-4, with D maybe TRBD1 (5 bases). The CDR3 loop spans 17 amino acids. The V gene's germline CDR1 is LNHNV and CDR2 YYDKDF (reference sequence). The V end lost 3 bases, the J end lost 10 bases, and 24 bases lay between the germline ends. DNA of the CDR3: TGTGCCACCAGCAGGAGAGGGGACGCGGGGGAAAGAGGAAAACTGTTTTTT. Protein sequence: CATSRRGDAGERGKLFF.

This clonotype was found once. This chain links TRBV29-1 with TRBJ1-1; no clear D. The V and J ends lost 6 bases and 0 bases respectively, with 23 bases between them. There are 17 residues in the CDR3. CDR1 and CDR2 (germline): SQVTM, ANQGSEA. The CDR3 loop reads CSVTTGGGELMNTEAFF. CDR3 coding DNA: TGCAGCGTGACGACTGGCGGCGGGGAGCTCATGAACACTGAAGCTTTCTTT.

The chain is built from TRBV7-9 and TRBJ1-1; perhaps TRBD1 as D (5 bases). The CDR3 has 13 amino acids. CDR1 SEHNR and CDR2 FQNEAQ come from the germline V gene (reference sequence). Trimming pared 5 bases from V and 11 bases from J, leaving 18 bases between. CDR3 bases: TGTGCCAGCAGCAAACCCGGGACTAGCGGGGCTTTCTTT. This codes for CASSKPGTSGAFF.

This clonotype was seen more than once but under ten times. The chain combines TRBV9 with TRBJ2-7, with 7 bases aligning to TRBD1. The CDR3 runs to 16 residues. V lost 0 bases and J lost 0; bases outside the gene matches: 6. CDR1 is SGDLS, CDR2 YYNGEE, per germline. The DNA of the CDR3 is TGTGCCAGCAGCGTAGGGGGGCGACAGGGCTCCTACGAGCAGTACTTC. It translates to CASSVGGRQGSYEQYF.

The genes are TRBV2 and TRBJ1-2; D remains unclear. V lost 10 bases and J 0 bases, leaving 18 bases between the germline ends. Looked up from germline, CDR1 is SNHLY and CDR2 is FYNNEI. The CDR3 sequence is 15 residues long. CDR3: CATGLDQLANYGYTF. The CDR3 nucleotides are TGTGCCACCGGATTGGATCAACTAGCTAACTATGGCTACACCTTC.

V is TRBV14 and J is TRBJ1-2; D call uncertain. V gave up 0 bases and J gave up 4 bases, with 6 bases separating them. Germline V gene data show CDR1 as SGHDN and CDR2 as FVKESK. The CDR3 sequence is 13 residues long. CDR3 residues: CASSQDEIYGYTF. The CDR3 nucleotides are TGTGCCAGCAGCCAAGACGAGATCTATGGCTACACCTTC. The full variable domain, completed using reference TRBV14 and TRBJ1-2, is EAGVTQFPSHSVIEKGQTVTLRCDPISGHDNLYWYRRVMGKEIKFLLHFVKESKQDESGMPNNRFLAERTGGTYSTLKVQPAELEDSGVYFCASSQDEIYGYTFGSGTRLTVV.

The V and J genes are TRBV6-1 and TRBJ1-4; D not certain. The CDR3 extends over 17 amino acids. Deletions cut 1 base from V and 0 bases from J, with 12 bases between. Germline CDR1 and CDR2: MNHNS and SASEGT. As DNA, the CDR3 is TGTGCCAGCAGTGAAGACGGGCCAAATGCAACTAATGAAAAACTGTTTTTT. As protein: CASSEDGPNATNEKLFF.

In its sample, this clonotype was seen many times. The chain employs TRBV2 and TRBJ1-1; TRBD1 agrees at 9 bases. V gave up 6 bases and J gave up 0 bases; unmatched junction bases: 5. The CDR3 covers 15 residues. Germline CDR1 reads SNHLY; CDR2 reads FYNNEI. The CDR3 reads CASSPGTGLNTEAFF. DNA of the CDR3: TGTGCCAGCAGCCCCGGGACAGGGTTGAACACTGAAGCTTTCTTT. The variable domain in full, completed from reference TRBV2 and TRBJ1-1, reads EPEVTQTPSHQVTQMGQEVILRCVPISNHLYFYWYRQILGQKVEFLVSFYNNEISEKSEIFDDQFSVERPDGSNFTLKIRSTKLEDSAMYFCASSPGTGLNTEAFFGQGTRLTVV.

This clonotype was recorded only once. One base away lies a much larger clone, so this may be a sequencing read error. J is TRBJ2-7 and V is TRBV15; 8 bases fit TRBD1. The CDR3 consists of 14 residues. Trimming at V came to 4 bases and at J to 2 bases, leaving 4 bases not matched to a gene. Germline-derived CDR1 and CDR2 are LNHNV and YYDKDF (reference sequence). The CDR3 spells CATSIDRGAYEQYF. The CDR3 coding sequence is TGTGCCACCAGCATCGACAGGGGAGCCTACGAGCAGTACTTC.

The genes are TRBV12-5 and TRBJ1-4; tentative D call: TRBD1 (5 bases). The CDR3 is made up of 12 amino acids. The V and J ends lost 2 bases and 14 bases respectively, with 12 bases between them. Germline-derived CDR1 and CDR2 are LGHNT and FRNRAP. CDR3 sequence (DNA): TGTGCTAGTGGTTTGCGCGGGACGCAGCTGTTTTTT. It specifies CASGLRGTQLFF.